The subject of this entry is one T cell receptor (beta chain). This sample is drawn from a study of cytomegalovirus exposure and HLA in healthy donors. Primers for the PCR totalled 60 Vbeta and 13 Jbeta. TCRdb's copy holds only in-frame clones and misses some; the assay was immunoSEQ multiplex PCR. The repertoire holds about 130,000 clones, 70% to 90% seen once, with under 2% in the top ten. The CDR3 runs 14 residues. With 2 bases removed from V and 10 bases from J, the gap between germline ends came to 17 bases. The germline CDR1 and CDR2 sequences are LGHNT and FRNRAP. The chain links TRBV12-5 to TRBJ1-1; D is uncertain. Sequencing was performed on PBMCs. This receptor was taken from a boy between 10 and 17 years old in good health and CMV-seronegative. This CDR3 is CASGLSGRGFGAFF. For the CDR3, the DNA is TGTGCTAGTGGTTTGAGCGGACGCGGGTTCGGAGCTTTCTTT.